These 20 T cell receptor beta chains share one sample of origin, sequenced in a study of T cells after yellow fever vaccination. TCRdb independently ran MiXCR on the 5' RACE reads; one entry per CDR3 protein. This table has about 320,000 distinct CDR3 sequences, 3.5% to 4.5% appearing once. The starting material was PBMCs, obtained 15 days after the yellow fever booster vaccination. The origin of the receptors is a man younger than 35 who received the YFV17D yellow fever vaccine.

This clonotype was observed many times. This chain uses TRBV4-3 with TRBJ1-4; D perhaps matches TRBD1 (6 bases). This CDR3 comprises 13 residues. The V gene lost 0 bases and the J gene lost 11 bases, with 10 bases spanning the gap. Germline lookup yields CDR1 LGHNA and CDR2 YSLEER. The CDR3: CASSQELRGKLFF. In DNA, the CDR3 is TGCGCCAGCAGCCAAGAGTTAAGGGGGAAACTGTTTTTT.

This clonotype was observed a few times. V is TRBV20-1 and J is TRBJ1-1; D is ambiguous. Deletions cut 0 bases from V and 11 bases from J, with 16 bases between. The CDR3 contains 13 residues. Germline lookup yields CDR1 DFQATT and CDR2 SNEGSKA (reference sequence). CDR3 DNA: TGCAGTGCTAGAGATATCGATGAGAGGCAGGCTTTCTTT. It specifies CSARDIDERQAFF.

This chain connects TRBV2 to TRBJ2-3, with a possible D match to TRBD2 (7 bases). Germline CDR1 is SNHLY and CDR2 is FYNNEI. The length of the CDR3 is 16 residues. Trimming took 8 bases from V and 3 from J, leaving 21 bases between them. CDR3 residues: CASSPAGAQRTDTQYF. For the CDR3, the DNA is TGTGCCAGCTCCCCCGCGGGGGCGCAGAGAACAGATACGCAGTATTTT.

This sequence joins TRBV20-1 and TRBJ1-2; D uncertain. Trimming stripped 1 base from V and 4 bases from J, with 13 bases between. The germline CDR1 and CDR2 sequences are DFQATT and SNEGSKA (reference sequence). The CDR3 runs to 14 residues. For the CDR3, the DNA is TGCAGTGCTAGAGCGGAGGGCAAGGGCTATGGCTACACCTTC. It yields the protein CSARAEGKGYGYTF.

This clonotype was found many times. The CDR3 nucleotides read TGCGCCAGCAGCTTCACAGGGGTGACTGAAGCTTTCTTT. This translates into CASSFTGVTEAFF. V is TRBV5-1 and J is TRBJ1-1; 7 positions agree with TRBD1. Germline-derived CDR1 and CDR2 are SGHRS and YFSETQ. The junction had 3 bases not matched to a gene; V was cut back by 2 bases and J by 5 bases. The CDR3 is made up of 13 amino acids.

The chain carries TRBV6-6 and TRBJ2-7; TRBD2 matches 10 bases. V shed 7 bases, J shed 5 bases, and the junction held 11 bases outside the gene matches. This CDR3 is built from 15 residues. CDR1 and CDR2 from the germline V gene are MNHNY and SVGAGI (reference sequence). CDR3 region: CASTPPSGGFHEQYF. In DNA, the CDR3 is TGTGCCAGCACCCCCCCTAGCGGGGGATTCCACGAGCAGTACTTC.

The rearrangement links TRBV9 to TRBJ2-5; 9 nucleotides agree with TRBD1. V trimming: 4 bases; J trimming: 2 bases; junction bases outside the gene matches: 3. The CDR3 sequence is 14 residues long. CDR1 SGDLS and CDR2 YYNGEE come from the germline V gene. The CDR3 coding sequence is TGTGCCAGCAGCCGGACAGGGGAACAAGAGACCCAGTACTTC. Translating it yields CASSRTGEQETQYF.

This clonotype was seen many times. The genes are TRBV7-2 and TRBJ2-7, with 7 bases lining up with TRBD1. In germline, CDR1 is SGHTA, CDR2 FQGNSA. The CDR3 length is 14 residues. The trim removed 4 bases at V and 3 bases at J, leaving 6 bases unmatched. CDR3 protein: CASSYTGEGYEQYF. The CDR3 region has the DNA TGTGCCAGCAGCTACACAGGGGAAGGCTACGAGCAGTACTTC.

This clonotype was picked up many times. The chain's CDR3 is CASLGGARPNTQYF. DNA for the CDR3: TGTGCCAGCTTGGGGGGGGCCCGGCCGAATACGCAGTATTTT. This chain joins TRBV7-9 and TRBJ2-3, with D tentatively TRBD2 (7 bases). V dropped 8 bases and J dropped 7 bases, with 19 bases sitting between them. The CDR3 runs to 14 residues. Germline V gene sequence: CDR1 SEHNR, CDR2 FQNEAQ (reference sequence).

This clonotype showed up just a few times. The chain combines TRBV4-3 with TRBJ1-4; 8 bases line up with TRBD1. This CDR3 contains 16 residues. Trimming at V came to 0 bases and at J to 1 base, leaving 1 base not matched to a gene. The germline CDR1 and CDR2 sequences are LGHNA and YSLEER. The DNA of the CDR3 is TGCGCCAGCAGCCAAGAGGGGACAGGAACTAATGAAAAACTGTTTTTT. Translation gives CASSQEGTGTNEKLFF.

This clonotype appeared a few times. The rearrangement uses TRBV28 and TRBJ2-2; D is unresolved. CDR1 is MDHEN and CDR2 is SYDVKM in the germline V gene. V lost 5 bases, J lost 5 bases, and 9 bases lay in between. CDR3 length: 13 amino acids. As DNA, the CDR3 is TGTGCCAGCAGTGGTCCTCGTACCGGGGAGCTGTTTTTT. Protein sequence: CASSGPRTGELFF. Complete variable domain (other parts from reference TRBV28 and TRBJ2-2): DVKVTQSSRYLVKRTGEKVFLECVQDMDHENMFWYRQDPGLGLRLIYFSYDVKMKEKGDIPEGYSVSREKKERFSLILESASTNQTSMYLCASSGPRTGELFFGEGSRLTVL.

This clonotype was observed a few times. The rearrangement joins TRBV7-9 to TRBJ1-6; tentatively, D is TRBD1 (5 bases). Germline loops: CDR1 SEHNR, CDR2 FQNEAQ (reference sequence). The CDR3 contains 15 residues. With 6 bases removed from V and 8 bases from J, the gap between germline ends came to 17 bases. This CDR3 reads CASRHDGGKDSPLHF. CDR3 DNA: TGTGCCAGCAGACACGATGGGGGGAAGGATTCACCCCTCCACTTT.

This sequence joins TRBV29-1 and TRBJ2-1; 10 bases match TRBD1. In germline, CDR1 is SQVTM, CDR2 ANQGSEA. This CDR3 has 17 amino acids. Losses at the gene ends were 7 bases for V and 5 bases for J; bases not matched to a gene: 17. The CDR3 nucleotides are TGCAGCGCTACCCGCCTCTCCGGGACAGGGGTTAACAATGAGCAGTTCTTC. It yields the protein CSATRLSGTGVNNEQFF.

This clonotype was seen repeatedly, ten times or more. This chain uses TRBV20-1 with TRBJ1-6; possible D gene TRBD1, 5 bases. The V gene lost 0 bases and the J gene lost 0 bases, with 9 bases spanning the gap. CDR3 length: 16 amino acids. Per germline, CDR1 DFQATT and CDR2 SNEGSKA (reference sequence). DNA for the CDR3: TGCAGTGCTAGAGAACCCCAGGGCTCCTATAATTCACCCCTCCACTTT. This gives the protein CSAREPQGSYNSPLHF.

The sample holds many counts of this clonotype. The chain is built from TRBV10-3 and TRBJ2-2, with 9 bases identical to TRBD2. Germline V gene sequence: CDR1 ENHRY, CDR2 SYGVKD. Losses at the gene ends were 6 bases for V and 0 bases for J; bases not matched to a gene: 8. CDR3 length: 17 amino acids. CDR3 bases: TGTGCCATCAGGCGTAGCGGGGGCGCCTCGAACACCGGGGAGCTGTTTTTT. Its translation is CAIRRSGGASNTGELFF.

This clonotype came up many times. CDR3 in amino acids: CASSQSGQGGYEQYF. The CDR3 DNA sequence: TGTGCCAGCAGCCAGTCCGGACAGGGGGGCTACGAGCAGTACTTC. The chain links TRBV7-2 to TRBJ2-7, with 10 bases aligning to TRBD1. The ends lost 5 bases at V and 3 bases at J; junction bases unmatched: 7. The CDR3 extends over 15 amino acids. From germline, CDR1 is SGHTA and CDR2 FQGNSA.

This clonotype has more than one count but fewer than ten. The V and J genes are TRBV20-1 and TRBJ2-5, with D unresolved. Looked up from germline, CDR1 is DFQATT and CDR2 is SNEGSKA (reference sequence). V was clipped by 4 bases and J by 4 bases, with 13 bases between them. The CDR3 consists of 13 residues. The chain's CDR3 is CSANRADIETQYF. In nucleotides, the CDR3 is TGCAGTGCTAACCGGGCCGATATAGAGACCCAGTACTTC.

This clonotype was observed a handful of times. The chain employs TRBV7-6 and TRBJ2-1, with TRBD2 identical over 10 bases. The germline CDR1 and CDR2 sequences are SGHVS and FNYEAQ. This CDR3 has 17 amino acids. Unmatched junction bases numbered 9, after V lost 2 bases and J lost 5 bases. In DNA form, the CDR3 reads TGTGCCAGCAGCTTACGACCGGAGCGGGGGGGCCACAATGAGCAGTTCTTC. Translation: CASSLRPERGGHNEQFF.

This clonotype was counted only a few times. The chain employs TRBV18 and TRBJ2-7; TRBD2 matches 7 bases. CDR1 is KGHSH, CDR2 LQKENI, per germline. The CDR3 totals 14 residues. Germline trimming cut 1 base from V and 3 bases from J; bases unmatched to any gene: 3. The CDR3 DNA is TGTGCCAGCTCACCACGGGGGGGGAACTACGAGCAGTACTTC. This gives the protein CASSPRGGNYEQYF.

This chain joins TRBV20-1 and TRBJ1-4; 8 bases match TRBD1. The germline gives CDR1 DFQATT, CDR2 SNEGSKA (reference sequence). This CDR3 has 13 residues. The trim removed 6 bases at V and 6 bases at J, leaving 6 bases unmatched. The CDR3 loop reads CSAGQGADEKLFF. DNA of the CDR3: TGCAGTGCAGGACAGGGAGCGGATGAAAAACTGTTTTTT.